This TCR beta chain is drawn from a study of T cells in Graves' hyperthyroidism and ophthalmopathy. The V gene end was trimmed by 2 bases and the J gene end by 8 bases; junction bases not matched to a gene: 8. This CDR3 comprises 14 residues. Germline CDR1 is GTSNPN and CDR2 is SVGIG (reference sequence). This clonotype was counted many times. Patients having uncontrolled infection, another autoimmune disease, pregnancy or lactation were not included. The PBMCs were sourced from fresh peripheral blood (less than 11 ml). Amplification of TCR beta CDR3 regions used RNA as the template. The HTBI primer set served for first-round RT-PCR of the TCR CDR3. TCRdb re-called the multiplex PCR reads through MiXCR, storing one row per CDR3 protein. The table includes around 450,000 distinct CDR3 sequences, roughly 13% detected once.

The source of this sequence is a young woman with Graves' hyperthyroidism. Sequenced material: blood. The chain links TRBV30 to TRBJ2-1; 8 nucleotides match TRBD1. The CDR3 here is CAWSPTTGVYEQFF. The CDR3, as DNA: TGTGCCTGGAGTCCGACGACAGGGGTGTATGAGCAGTTCTTC.